This T cell receptor (beta chain) was captured by sequencing in a study of naive and memory T cell subsets. Germline assignment: CDR1 SGHTA and CDR2 FQGNSA. This CDR3 is built from 16 residues. Trimming removed 9 bases at V and 2 bases at J, with 22 bases between. Both TRBC1 and TRBC2 were covered by a beta constant-region primer of two equimolar oligonucleotides. Four rounds of PCR amplified the ligated cDNA using nested alpha and beta constant-region primers plus SP2. Ligation attached a single-stranded oligonucleotide with a 12-nucleotide UMI and the SP2 primer to the cDNA 3' end. TCRdb itself ran the UMI-ligation and nested PCR reads through MiXCR, one entry per CDR3 protein. The sample lists about 8,000 distinct CDR3 sequences, less than 35% seen once, with around three fifths in the top ten. Overnight CMV lysate stimulation of fresh PBMCs defined donor CMV status by CD4+ IFNgamma.

This chain joins TRBV7-2 and TRBJ1-1; D not resolved. This sequence originates from a human donor in good health. Sequenced sample: CD8+ TEMRA cells from blood. Indicated subset: effector memory re-expressing CD45RA, CD45RA+ CD27-. The CDR3 sequence: CARSRFPRGSNTEAFF. CDR3 nucleotides: TGTGCCAGATCTAGGTTCCCACGTGGAAGTAACACTGAAGCTTTCTTT.